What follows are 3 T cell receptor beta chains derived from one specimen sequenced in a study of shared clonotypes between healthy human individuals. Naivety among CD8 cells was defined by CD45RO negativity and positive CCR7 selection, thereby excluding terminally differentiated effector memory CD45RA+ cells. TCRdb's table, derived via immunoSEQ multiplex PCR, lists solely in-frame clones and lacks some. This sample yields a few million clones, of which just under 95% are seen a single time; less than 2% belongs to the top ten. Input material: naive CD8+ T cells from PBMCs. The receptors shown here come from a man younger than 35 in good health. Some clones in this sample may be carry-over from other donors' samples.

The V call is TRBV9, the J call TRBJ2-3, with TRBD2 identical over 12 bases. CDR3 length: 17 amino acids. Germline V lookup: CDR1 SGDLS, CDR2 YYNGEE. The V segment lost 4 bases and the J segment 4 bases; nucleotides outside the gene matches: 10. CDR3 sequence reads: CASSPLLAGGSPDTQYF. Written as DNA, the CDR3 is TGTGCCAGCAGCCCCCTCCTAGCGGGAGGGTCCCCAGATACGCAGTATTTT.

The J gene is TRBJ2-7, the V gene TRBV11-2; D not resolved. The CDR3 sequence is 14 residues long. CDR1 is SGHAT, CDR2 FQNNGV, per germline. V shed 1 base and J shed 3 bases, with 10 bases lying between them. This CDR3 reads CASSLGGGFYEQYF. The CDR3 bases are TGTGCCAGCAGCTTAGGAGGCGGATTCTACGAGCAGTACTTC.

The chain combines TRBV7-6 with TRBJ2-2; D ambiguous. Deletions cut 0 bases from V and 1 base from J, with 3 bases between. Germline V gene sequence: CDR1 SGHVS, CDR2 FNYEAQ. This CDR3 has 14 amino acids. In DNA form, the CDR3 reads TGTGCCAGCAGCTTAGCCAGGAACACCGGGGAGCTGTTTTTT. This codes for CASSLARNTGELFF.